This note documents a single T cell receptor beta chain sequence. What this receptor recognizes is not known. One base away there is no much larger clone; base qualities are not given. This sample is drawn from a study of T cell responses to AZD1222 COVID-19 vaccine (dated by TCRdb to 2020 to 2023). Notes on the research overall: TCR sequencing was performed for fewer than 250 trial participants, of whom around 200 were given two doses of AZD1222 and some 26 were given two doses of MenACWY control vaccine. Trial participants were enrolled by age into 18-55, 56-69 and 70-plus year subgroups, with about 150, 28 and 57 TCR-sequenced participants respectively.

The time point label on this specimen signifies: about 28 days (+/-7) after the second vaccine dose. Because spike-specific TCR depth and breadth did not differ between the two schedules, AZD1222 recipients who got a second dose at roughly 4 weeks were pooled with those who got a second dose at roughly 12 weeks. Vaccinee samples were obtained from the UK trials COV001 and COV002, which included a single-blind randomized controlled phase 2/3 trial of AZD1222 (ChAdOx1 nCoV-19) in healthy adults. For TCRbeta chain sequencing, PBMC samples were collected from trial participants at day 0 and at day 28 after the second dose. The CDR3 regions of human TCRbeta chains were analyzed by immunosequencing. Concerning the study's data processing: Repertoire TCRs were checked for matches against a reference library of SARS-CoV-2-specific TCRs that had been generated using the MIRA antigen-specificity platform. Breadth was defined as the fraction of unique TCRs that were SARS-CoV-2-associated. Depth was defined as the fraction of total T cells that were SARS-CoV-2-associated. Using the MIRA data, each spike-specific TCR was assigned both to the spike region to which the TCR was reactive and to a CD4 or CD8 class. Log10-transformed breadth and depth values were compared by one-way ANOVA with Sidak's multiple comparisons tests. TCRdb obtained this table from immuneACCESS and retained in-frame rearrangements with V and J assigned. These tables miss some clones; where compared with another copy, unresolved V genes account for less than half of the shortfall, and the remainder is unexplained. V and J calls plus clone size are reproduced from that table; the DNA served to infer D and trimming. For this sample there are more than 150,000 clones; 88% appear just once. More than 25% of the sample is held by the ten biggest clonotypes.

Cut back by 1 base and 10 bases, the V and J ends lie 13 bases apart. From a lookup of the germline V gene (reference sequence), CDR1 and CDR2 are LGHDT and YNNKEL. The cysteine opens and the phenylalanine closes a CDR3 of 14 amino acids. Here the CDR3 DNA is all that survives: 42 bases in frame from base 1. Paper-wide results and their limitations: The 56-69-year group was small, and its depth increase did not reach significance, likely because of low power. Spike-specific TCR breadth and depth rose significantly after two AZD1222 doses compared with day 0 and with MenACWY recipients. Because no day 14 peak-response samples were available, repertoires were characterized only after the peak T cell response. Conclusions about previously exposed vaccinees were limited because only six AZD1222 recipients were SARS-CoV-2 seropositive at baseline. Nearly half of unique spike-specific TCRs reportedly recognized epitopes outside regions mutated in the B.1.351 and B.1.1.7 variants. Participants were mostly white British, with more females than males. The authors suggested clonal diversity may have been underestimated. CD4 TCRs associated with the vaccine covered the entire spike protein, and the dominant responses were in regions 160-218 and 743-854.

The sequencing used peripheral blood, collected 28 days after the second AZD1222 dose. Here the chain combines TRBV3-1 (or the pseudogene TRBV3-2) and TRBJ2-2; the D gene is perhaps TRBD1 or TRBD2, each of them matching over 5 bases. The clonotype comes from an adult who received the AZD1222 COVID-19 vaccine. The DNA reads as follows: TGTGCCAGCAGCCAAGCCGAGGGGCGCAAGGAGCTGTTTTTT. It translates as CASSQAEGRKELFF.